These T cell receptor beta chains were read from a single sample in a study of a mutant IDH1 vaccine in newly diagnosed glioma. Profiled with immunoSEQ multiplex PCR; TCRdb holds only in-frame clones, not every one. The sample lists about 24,000 clones; roughly 90% were seen once. Source: PBMCs, taken from a glioma patient treated with radiotherapy, temozolomide or both. Every receptor here comes from a man under 40 with glioma. Both conserved end residues are part of each CDR3. A D gene is named only where the DNA matches it firmly. Size is omitted from some rows. Given values are once, few, many or a class for expanded clones.

D: -
V: TRBV30
J: TRBJ1-1
size: -
DNA: TGTGCCTGGAGTGTACGCCCGCTGATGAACACTGAAGCTTTCTTT
CDR3: CAWSVRPLMNTEAFF

D: -
V: TRBV19
J: TRBJ2-7
size: -
DNA: TGTGCCAGTAGTATGGGAGTAACCTCCTACGAGCAGTACTTC
CDR3: CASSMGVTSYEQYF

D: -
V: TRBV21-1
J: TRBJ1-4
size: -
DNA: TGTGCCAGCAGGGGGGGGGATGGAAAACTGTTTTTT
CDR3: CASRGGDGKLFF

D: -
V: TRBV5-1
J: TRBJ1-2
size: -
DNA: TGCGCCAGCAGCTGGACACAGGCGGCCTATGGCTACACCTTC
CDR3: CASSWTQAAYGYTF

D: -
V: TRBV27
J: TRBJ2-4
size: few
DNA: TGTGCCAGCTCTTCAACAGCCAAAAACATTCAGTACTTC
CDR3: CASSSTAKNIQYF

D: TRBD2
V: TRBV15
J: TRBJ2-3
size: -
DNA: TGTGCCACCAGCAGAGATCTGGGGCTAGCGGGAGGGCCTATAGGCACAGATACGCAGTATTTT
CDR3: CATSRDLGLAGGPIGTDTQYF

D: -
V: TRBV27
J: TRBJ2-2
size: -
DNA: TGTGCCAGCACCCTTATAGGATCGAACACCGGGGAGCTGTTTTTT
CDR3: CASTLIGSNTGELFF

D: TRBD1
V: TRBV25-1
J: TRBJ1-3
size: -
DNA: TGTGCCAGCAGTGCCAGGGGGTCCTCTGGAAACACCATATATTTT
CDR3: CASSARGSSGNTIYF

D: -
V: TRBV29-1
J: TRBJ2-1
size: -
DNA: TGCAGCGTTGAAAGGGGGGCAGATGAGCAGTTCTTC
CDR3: CSVERGADEQFF

D: TRBD2
V: TRBV7-6
J: TRBJ2-1
size: -
DNA: TGTGCCAGCAGCTCCACACCGGGAGGTGCGATCAATGAGCAGTTCTTC
CDR3: CASSSTPGGAINEQFF

D: -
V: TRBV7-8
J: TRBJ2-7
size: -
DNA: TGTGCCAGCAGCTTAGGTCGCTACGAGCAGTACTTC
CDR3: CASSLGRYEQYF

D: TRBD2
V: TRBV19
J: TRBJ2-1
size: -
DNA: TGTGCCAGTAGACGGACTAGCGGGTATATCAATGAGCAGTTCTTC
CDR3: CASRRTSGYINEQFF

D: -
V: TRBV10-3
J: TRBJ2-3
size: -
DNA: TGTGCCATCGGCGGAACAGATACGCAGTATTTT
CDR3: CAIGGTDTQYF

D: -
V: TRBV7-9
J: TRBJ1-3
size: -
DNA: TGTGCCAGCAGCCCGAGTGGAGGGACTGGAAACACCATATATTTT
CDR3: CASSPSGGTGNTIYF

D: -
V: TRBV18
J: TRBJ1-5
size: -
DNA: TGTGCCAGCTCACGGACGGGAACTGATCAGCCCCAGCATTTT
CDR3: CASSRTGTDQPQHF

D: -
V: TRBV27
J: TRBJ1-1
size: once
DNA: TGTGCCAGCAGAACTTCACGGGTTGTGAACACTGAAGCTTTCTTT
CDR3: CASRTSRVVNTEAFF

D: TRBD2
V: TRBV12-5
J: TRBJ2-1
size: -
DNA: TGTGCTAGTGGTTTGGGACTAGCCTCCATTTCCAATGAGCAGTTCTTC
CDR3: CASGLGLASISNEQFF

D: -
V: TRBV6-4
J: TRBJ1-1
size: -
DNA: TGTGCCAGTGGTAGGGGCAGCTTCACTGAAGCTTTCTTT
CDR3: CASGRGSFTEAFF

D: -
V: TRBV6-1
J: TRBJ2-7
size: -
DNA: TGTGCCAGCACCCGGCAACAGAGCGAGCAGTACTTC
CDR3: CASTRQQSEQYF

D: TRBD1
V: TRBV7-8
J: TRBJ1-2
size: -
DNA: TGTGCCAGCAGCCAGAGACCGGGACAGGGGGCGTTTGGCTACACCTTC
CDR3: CASSQRPGQGAFGYTF

D: -
V: TRBV7-9
J: TRBJ2-5
size: -
DNA: TGTGCCAGCAGCCCCGAAGCAATGGAGACCCAGTACTTC
CDR3: CASSPEAMETQYF

D: -
V: TRBV19
J: TRBJ1-1
size: -
DNA: TGTGCCAGTAGTATAGACCCAGGGACCCTATGGGGGAACACTGAAGCTTTCTTT
CDR3: CASSIDPGTLWGNTEAFF

D: -
V: TRBV19
J: TRBJ1-6
size: once
DNA: TGTGCCAGTAGGACGGAGAGCTCCTATAATTCACCCCTCCACTTT
CDR3: CASRTESSYNSPLHF

D: TRBD2
V: TRBV2
J: TRBJ2-3
size: -
DNA: TGTGCCAGCAGCGCCGGACTAGCGCCGCTCACAGATACGCAGTATTTT
CDR3: CASSAGLAPLTDTQYF

D: TRBD1
V: TRBV10-3
J: TRBJ2-7
size: -
DNA: TGTGCCATCAGTAACAGGGACAGGGGGCTTTACGAGCAGTACTTC
CDR3: CAISNRDRGLYEQYF

D: -
V: TRBV5-1
J: TRBJ1-2
size: -
DNA: TGCGCCAGCAGCGAAGGATCAGGGTTTCAGGGAGGCTACACCTTC
CDR3: CASSEGSGFQGGYTF

D: TRBD1
V: TRBV9
J: TRBJ2-7
size: -
DNA: TGTGCCAGCAGCGCCTCCGGGACAGGGGATTACGAGCAGTACTTC
CDR3: CASSASGTGDYEQYF

D: TRBD1
V: TRBV19
J: TRBJ1-2
size: -
DNA: TGTGCCAGTAGGGACCGGACAGGGGAAGTCGGTAACTATGGCTACACCTTC
CDR3: CASRDRTGEVGNYGYTF

D: -
V: TRBV9
J: TRBJ1-3
size: -
DNA: TGTGCCAGCAGCGTAGACGGGACTGGAAACACCATATATTTT
CDR3: CASSVDGTGNTIYF

D: -
V: TRBV7-9
J: TRBJ1-2
size: once
DNA: TGTGCCAGCAGCTTAGTGAAAGGGCACTATGGCTACACCTTC
CDR3: CASSLVKGHYGYTF

D: -
V: TRBV2
J: TRBJ1-4
size: -
DNA: TGTGCCAGCAGCCCTGGGGCAGCAACTAATGAAAAACTGTTTTTT
CDR3: CASSPGAATNEKLFF

D: TRBD2
V: TRBV5-4
J: TRBJ2-1
size: -
DNA: TGTGCCAGCAGCTTGGGACTAGCGGGAGCAGATGAGCAGTTCTTC
CDR3: CASSLGLAGADEQFF

D: TRBD2
V: TRBV5-4
J: TRBJ2-7
size: -
DNA: TGTGCCAGCAGCTTGAAGCGGGGGGCCTACGAGCAGTACTTC
CDR3: CASSLKRGAYEQYF

D: TRBD1
V: TRBV7-9
J: TRBJ2-3
size: -
DNA: TGTGCCAGCAGCGATTTACAGGGGTCGCTCACAGATACGCAGTATTTT
CDR3: CASSDLQGSLTDTQYF

D: -
V: TRBV4-1
J: TRBJ1-5
size: once
DNA: TGCGCCAGCAGCCAAGATGCAGGGTCAGGGCATCAGCCCCAGCATTTT
CDR3: CASSQDAGSGHQPQHF

D: -
V: TRBV4-1
J: TRBJ1-2
size: few
DNA: TGCGCCAGCAGCCCAGACGATATGGAGAGCGGGTCCTATGGCTACACCTTC
CDR3: CASSPDDMESGSYGYTF

D: -
V: TRBV5-6
J: TRBJ1-4
size: -
DNA: TGTGCCAGCAGCCCATGGACGGAGAATGAAAAACTGTTTTTT
CDR3: CASSPWTENEKLFF

D: -
V: TRBV28
J: TRBJ1-2
size: -
DNA: TGTGCCAGCAGCCGACTGACAGGTTTTGGCTACACCTTC
CDR3: CASSRLTGFGYTF

D: -
V: TRBV18
J: TRBJ1-5
size: few
DNA: TGTGCCAGCTCCGGACAGACTAATCAGCCCCAGCATTTT
CDR3: CASSGQTNQPQHF

D: -
V: TRBV6-4
J: TRBJ2-1
size: -
DNA: TGTGCCAGCAGTGACTCGACGGAGAATGAGCAGTTCTTC
CDR3: CASSDSTENEQFF

D: -
V: TRBV7-9
J: TRBJ1-1
size: once
DNA: TGTGCCAGCAACGAAGCCCAGGTGACTGAAGCTTTCTTT
CDR3: CASNEAQVTEAFF

D: -
V: TRBV5-1
J: TRBJ2-6
size: few
DNA: TGCGCCAGCTTGAAGCGATCGTCACAAAGTCGGGCCAACGTCCTGACTTTC
CDR3: CASLKRSSQSRANVLTF

D: -
V: TRBV5-1
J: TRBJ2-2
size: -
DNA: TGCGCCAGCAGCTCGGACTTCAACACCGGGGAGCTGTTTTTT
CDR3: CASSSDFNTGELFF

D: TRBD2
V: TRBV5-1
J: TRBJ2-7
size: -
DNA: TGCGCCAGCAGCCCAGCGGGAGACGAGCAGTACTTC
CDR3: CASSPAGDEQYF

D: -
V: TRBV5-1
J: TRBJ1-1
size: -
DNA: TGCGCCAGCAGCTTAGGGACGGGGAACACTGAAGCTTTCTTT
CDR3: CASSLGTGNTEAFF

D: TRBD1
V: TRBV19
J: TRBJ2-6
size: once
DNA: TGTGCCAGTAGTGGGACAGGGGGCTCTGGGGCCAACGTCCTGACTTTC
CDR3: CASSGTGGSGANVLTF

D: TRBD2
V: TRBV5-4
J: TRBJ2-2
size: -
DNA: TGTGCCAGCAGCTACGAGACTAGCGCGAACACCGGGGAGCTGTTTTTT
CDR3: CASSYETSANTGELFF

D: -
V: TRBV7-9
J: TRBJ1-5
size: -
DNA: TGTGCCAGCAGCCATATCTCCGGTGGGCAGGGGCTCAATCAGCCCCAGCATTTT
CDR3: CASSHISGGQGLNQPQHF

D: -
V: TRBV11-2
J: TRBJ1-2
size: -
DNA: TGTGCCAGCAGCTTAGATGTCTCAGGCTACACCTTC
CDR3: CASSLDVSGYTF

D: -
V: TRBV2
J: TRBJ1-2
size: -
DNA: TGTGCCAGCAGGGGGGGCCCAGCTAACTATGGCTACACCTTC
CDR3: CASRGGPANYGYTF

D: -
V: TRBV6-5
J: TRBJ2-5
size: -
DNA: TGTGCCAGCAAATTAGAGCCTGAACGAGAGACCCAGTACTTC
CDR3: CASKLEPERETQYF

D: -
V: TRBV27
J: TRBJ1-1
size: -
DNA: TGTGCCAGCAGCCCCCCCTTGCGCGGAGGGCGCACTGAAGCTTTCTTT
CDR3: CASSPPLRGGRTEAFF

D: -
V: TRBV5-1
J: TRBJ2-5
size: -
DNA: TGCGCCAGCAGCCAGACTACCCGGGAGACCCAGTACTTC
CDR3: CASSQTTRETQYF

D: -
V: TRBV10-3
J: TRBJ2-1
size: -
DNA: TGTGCCATCAGTGACGGTTCTCGGGCTAGCGACTACAATGAGCAGTTCTTC
CDR3: CAISDGSRASDYNEQFF

D: -
V: TRBV5-4
J: TRBJ2-7
size: -
DNA: TGTGCCAGCAGCTTGGCCGGGAGATTAGTCCACGAGCAGTACTTC
CDR3: CASSLAGRLVHEQYF